This is a list of T cell receptor beta chains from one sample in a study of blood T cell repertoires in COVID-19. Libraries were prepared by immunoSEQ multiplex PCR; TCRdb keeps only in-frame clonotypes and omits some of them. Of under 300,000 clones listed, around 81% were seen once; the top ten hold around 2%. Sequences were obtained from peripheral blood. Receptors were obtained from a man aged 25 to 45 who had recovered from COVID-19. The CDR3 runs from the conserved cysteine through the conserved F or W. Each record gives: clone size, D gene, J gene, V gene, CDR3 DNA, CDR3 protein. D genes are given only for firm matches. The listing skips clone size in some rows; elsewhere it reads once, few, many or a size class.

size: NA
D: TRBD1
J: TRBJ1-4
V: TRBV19
DNA: TGTGCCAGTAGTAGGACAGGGGAGAATGAAAAACTGTTTTTT
CDR3: CASSRTGENEKLFF

size: NA
D: NA
J: TRBJ2-5
V: TRBV10-3
DNA: TGTGCCACCCAGTACCAAGAGACCCAGTACTTC
CDR3: CATQYQETQYF

size: NA
D: TRBD1
J: TRBJ2-1
V: TRBV6-4
DNA: TGTGCCAGCAGTGTTCAGGGGGCAGCCTACAATGAGCAGTTCTTC
CDR3: CASSVQGAAYNEQFF

size: NA
D: NA
J: TRBJ1-4
V: TRBV18
DNA: TGTGCCAGCTCACCAGCTAAGTTGGATGAAAAACTGTTTTTT
CDR3: CASSPAKLDEKLFF

size: NA
D: NA
J: TRBJ1-2
V: TRBV7-9
DNA: TGTGCCAGCAGCTTAGGAACCAGGGTCGGCTACACCTTC
CDR3: CASSLGTRVGYTF

size: NA
D: NA
J: TRBJ2-2
V: TRBV25-1
DNA: TGTGCCAGCAGATCCAGAGGGGAGCTGTTTTTT
CDR3: CASRSRGELFF

size: NA
D: TRBD1
J: TRBJ1-1
V: TRBV3-1/TRBV3-2
DNA: TGTGCCAGCAGCCACAGGGGACAGATCATGAACACTGAAGCTTTCTTT
CDR3: CASSHRGQIMNTEAFF

size: NA
D: NA
J: TRBJ2-3
V: TRBV2
DNA: TGTGCCAGCAGTGTGATGGGGCGGCCAGATACGCAGTATTTT
CDR3: CASSVMGRPDTQYF

size: NA
D: TRBD1
J: TRBJ1-5
V: TRBV19
DNA: TGTGCCAGTAGTGGATACAGGGGGCTACCGAGCAATCAGCCCCAGCATTTT
CDR3: CASSGYRGLPSNQPQHF

size: NA
D: NA
J: TRBJ1-2
V: TRBV7-2
DNA: TGTGCCAGCAGCTTAGCGTCCAGGGTCTATGGCTACACCTTC
CDR3: CASSLASRVYGYTF

size: NA
D: NA
J: TRBJ2-5
V: TRBV3-1/TRBV3-2
DNA: TGTGCCAGCAGCCAAGATGAGGGGGGGATGTTACAAGAGACCCAGTACTTC
CDR3: CASSQDEGGMLQETQYF

size: NA
D: NA
J: TRBJ1-4
V: TRBV27
DNA: TGTGCCAGCAGTTTAACCAGGGACTCTTATGAAAAACTGTTTTTT
CDR3: CASSLTRDSYEKLFF

size: NA
D: NA
J: TRBJ2-6
V: TRBV2
DNA: TGTGCCAGCAGCAGAACAAGTATCTCTGGGGCCAACGTCCTGACTTTC
CDR3: CASSRTSISGANVLTF

size: NA
D: TRBD1
J: TRBJ2-3
V: TRBV5-1
DNA: TGCGCCAGCAGATATAACCAGGGGGCGGCGGATACGCAGTATTTT
CDR3: CASRYNQGAADTQYF

size: NA
D: NA
J: TRBJ2-1
V: TRBV10-3
DNA: TGTGCCATCAGTAAGTCTTCCCGCTACAATGAGCAGTTCTTC
CDR3: CAISKSSRYNEQFF

size: NA
D: TRBD1
J: TRBJ2-1
V: TRBV7-9
DNA: TGTGCCAGCAGTGAGAGGGGGCTCAAATACAATGAGCAGTTCTTC
CDR3: CASSERGLKYNEQFF

size: NA
D: TRBD1
J: TRBJ2-7
V: TRBV2
DNA: TGTGCCAGCAGTGGAGGGGGCCACGAGCAGTACTTC
CDR3: CASSGGGHEQYF

size: NA
D: TRBD1
J: TRBJ1-5
V: TRBV7-8
DNA: TGTGCCAGCAGCCCAGGGGGGTTCTATCAGCCCCAGCATTTT
CDR3: CASSPGGFYQPQHF

size: NA
D: NA
J: TRBJ1-2
V: TRBV5-8
DNA: TGTGCCAGCAGCTTTGTCCACCAACTTAACTATGGCTACACCTTC
CDR3: CASSFVHQLNYGYTF

size: NA
D: TRBD2
J: TRBJ2-3
V: TRBV9
DNA: TGTGCCAGCAGCGTAAGTTACGGGGGGGCTCATACGCAGTATTTT
CDR3: CASSVSYGGAHTQYF

size: NA
D: NA
J: TRBJ2-2
V: TRBV6-7
DNA: TGTGCCAGCAGTTACTCCAGGGAAAAGGCGGCCGGGGAGCTGTTTTTT
CDR3: CASSYSREKAAGELFF

size: NA
D: TRBD1
J: TRBJ2-2
V: TRBV2
DNA: TGTGCCAGCAGCCTCTTAGGGACAGGCCCCAACACCGGGGAGCTGTTTTTT
CDR3: CASSLLGTGPNTGELFF

size: NA
D: TRBD1
J: TRBJ1-1
V: TRBV27
DNA: TGTGCCAGCAGTCGACAGGGTACGGCCATGAACACTGAAGCTTTCTTT
CDR3: CASSRQGTAMNTEAFF

size: NA
D: NA
J: TRBJ1-4
V: TRBV7-8
DNA: TGTGCCAGCAGCGCGGCCCCCCGAGGTGGCGTAGGTGAAAAACTGTTTTTT
CDR3: CASSAAPRGGVGEKLFF

size: many
D: TRBD1
J: TRBJ1-5
V: TRBV19
DNA: TGTGCCAGTAGTGCGACAGGGGGCAATCAGCCCCAGCATTTT
CDR3: CASSATGGNQPQHF

size: NA
D: NA
J: TRBJ2-3
V: TRBV7-3
DNA: TGTGCCAGCAGCCCCTCGGGGAGTACAGATACGCAGTATTTT
CDR3: CASSPSGSTDTQYF

size: NA
D: NA
J: TRBJ2-1
V: TRBV19
DNA: TGTGCCAGTATGGCGGGGCGGTACAATGAGCAGTTCTTC
CDR3: CASMAGRYNEQFF

size: once
D: NA
J: TRBJ2-1
V: TRBV12-3/TRBV12-4
DNA: TGTGCCAGCAGTCAGGGGTTTGAGCAGTTCTTC
CDR3: CASSQGFEQFF

size: NA
D: TRBD1
J: TRBJ1-4
V: TRBV28
DNA: TGTGCCAGCAGTGTCTACAGGGGGACAAGTGAAAAACTGTTTTTT
CDR3: CASSVYRGTSEKLFF

size: NA
D: NA
J: TRBJ1-5
V: TRBV6-1
DNA: TGTGCCAGCAGTGAGAAGGCGGGCGGAGTGAATAGCAATCAGCCCCAGCATTTT
CDR3: CASSEKAGGVNSNQPQHF

size: NA
D: TRBD1
J: TRBJ2-5
V: TRBV3-1/TRBV3-2
DNA: TGTGCCAGCAGCCAAGAGACAGGGATTGAGACCCAGTACTTC
CDR3: CASSQETGIETQYF

size: NA
D: NA
J: TRBJ1-3
V: TRBV7-9
DNA: TGTGCCAGCACCCTTGGGACATCTGGAAACACCATATATTTT
CDR3: CASTLGTSGNTIYF

size: NA
D: TRBD1
J: TRBJ2-3
V: TRBV18
DNA: TGTGCCAGCTCACCGACAGGGGGCACAGATACGCAGTATTTT
CDR3: CASSPTGGTDTQYF

size: NA
D: NA
J: TRBJ2-3
V: TRBV28
DNA: TGTGCCAGCAGTCGCCCTGTGGGGGGGCAAAGCACAGATACGCAGTATTTT
CDR3: CASSRPVGGQSTDTQYF

size: NA
D: TRBD1
J: TRBJ1-6
V: TRBV9
DNA: TGTGCCAGCAGCGTCACACAGGGGCCCGATTCACCCCTCCACTTT
CDR3: CASSVTQGPDSPLHF

size: NA
D: NA
J: TRBJ1-1
V: TRBV7-8
DNA: TGTGCCAGCAGACGTCAGGAGGACACTGAAGCTTTCTTT
CDR3: CASRRQEDTEAFF

size: NA
D: TRBD1
J: TRBJ2-3
V: TRBV15
DNA: TGTGCCACCAGCATCCATAGACAGGGTGGCACAGATACGCAGTATTTT
CDR3: CATSIHRQGGTDTQYF

size: NA
D: NA
J: TRBJ1-4
V: TRBV28
DNA: TGTGCCAGCAGTTCGGGAACAACTAATGAAAAACTGTTTTTT
CDR3: CASSSGTTNEKLFF

size: NA
D: NA
J: TRBJ1-2
V: TRBV4-1
DNA: TGCGCCAGCAGCCAAGATCTATATGGCTACACCTTC
CDR3: CASSQDLYGYTF

size: NA
D: NA
J: TRBJ1-1
V: TRBV9
DNA: TGTGCCAGCAGCGGAATAACAGGAGTGAACACTGAAGCTTTCTTT
CDR3: CASSGITGVNTEAFF

size: NA
D: TRBD2
J: TRBJ2-2
V: TRBV10-2
DNA: TGCGCCAGCAGTGAACACTCCGGGACTAGCAGCGGGGAGCTGTTTTTT
CDR3: CASSEHSGTSSGELFF

size: NA
D: NA
J: TRBJ2-5
V: TRBV2
DNA: TGTGCCAGCAGCGGGGAGGAGACCCAGTACTTC
CDR3: CASSGEETQYF

size: few
D: TRBD1
J: TRBJ2-5
V: TRBV7-9
DNA: TGTGCCAGCAGCTTACCTACAGGGGGCCTGGTGACCCAGTACTTC
CDR3: CASSLPTGGLVTQYF

size: NA
D: TRBD2
J: TRBJ2-7
V: TRBV7-3
DNA: TGTGCCAGCAGCTTAATGCCGAGCGGGGCCTACGAGCAGTACTTC
CDR3: CASSLMPSGAYEQYF

size: NA
D: TRBD1
J: TRBJ1-6
V: TRBV10-3
DNA: TGTGCCATCAGTGAGCCGAGACCGGGACAGGGGCGCTTTGGGAATTCACCCCTCCACTTT
CDR3: CAISEPRPGQGRFGNSPLHF

size: once
D: TRBD1
J: TRBJ1-1
V: TRBV3-1/TRBV3-2
DNA: TGTGCCGTCCGGGACAGTGGCACTGAAGCTTTCTTT
CDR3: CAVRDSGTEAFF

size: NA
D: TRBD1
J: TRBJ1-6
V: TRBV6-6
DNA: TGTGCCAGCAGCAGCCGGGACAGGGTCTATAATTCACCCCTCCACTTT
CDR3: CASSSRDRVYNSPLHF

size: NA
D: NA
J: TRBJ1-5
V: TRBV6-5
DNA: TGTGCCAGCAGCTCATTTGAGTCCCAGCCCCAGCATTTT
CDR3: CASSSFESQPQHF

size: NA
D: TRBD1
J: TRBJ1-4
V: TRBV3-1/TRBV3-2
DNA: TGTGCCAGCAGCCGGGACAGCGAAAAACTGTTTTTT
CDR3: CASSRDSEKLFF